This T cell receptor (beta chain) was captured in a study of radiotherapy plus CTLA-4 blockade in lung cancer. This clone came up a few times. Its antigen remains unknown. Profiled with immunoSEQ multiplex PCR; TCRdb holds only in-frame clones, not every one. Here the sample spans about 25,000 clones, roughly 73% being singletons. Focal radiation and CTLA-4 blockade (ipilimumab) were tested in chemo-refractory metastatic non-small-cell lung cancer patients. Study outcomes and limitations: Alongside interferon-beta, early blood T cell clone dynamics were reportedly the best predictor of response. Blood-borne expansion of tumor-derived TCR clones followed radiotherapy plus ipilimumab.

The V and J ends lost 7 bases and 3 bases respectively, with 13 bases between them. The germline V gene has CDR1 LGHNT and CDR2 FRNRAP. The CDR3 runs to 13 residues. This rearrangement joins TRBV12-5 to TRBJ2-7; D tentatively fits TRBD1 or TRBD2 (5 bases each). This receptor was identified in a human donor with non-small cell lung cancer who had stable disease on radiotherapy plus ipilimumab. Material: peripheral blood, obtained from a patient treated with radiotherapy plus ipilimumab. CDR3: CASAPGRGYEQYF. CDR3 bases: TGTGCTAGTGCTCCGGGAAGGGGCTACGAGCAGTACTTC.